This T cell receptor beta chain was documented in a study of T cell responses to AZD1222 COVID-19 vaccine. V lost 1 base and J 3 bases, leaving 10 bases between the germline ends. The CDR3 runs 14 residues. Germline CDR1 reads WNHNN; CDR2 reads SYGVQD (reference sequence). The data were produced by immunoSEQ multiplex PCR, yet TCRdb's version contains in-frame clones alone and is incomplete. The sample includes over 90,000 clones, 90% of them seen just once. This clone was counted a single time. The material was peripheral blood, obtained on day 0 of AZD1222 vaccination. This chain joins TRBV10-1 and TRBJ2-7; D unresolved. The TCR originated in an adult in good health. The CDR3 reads CASSELGRLYEQYF. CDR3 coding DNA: TGCGCCAGCAGTGAGTTGGGCCGGCTCTACGAGCAGTACTTC.